Following are 28 T cell receptor beta chains from one sample sequenced in a study of blood T cell repertoires in COVID-19. Sequencing used immunoSEQ multiplex PCR; TCRdb keeps in-frame clones, though not all of them. Of fewer than 70,000 clones listed, 75% to 90% are singletons. The sequenced material came from peripheral blood. These receptors were obtained from a man aged 45-60 years with active COVID-19.

This sequence joins TRBV6-5 and TRBJ2-7; the match to TRBD1 covers 8 bases. CDR1 and CDR2 from the germline V gene are MNHEY and SVGAGI. This CDR3 spans 14 amino acids. J was trimmed by 2 bases and V by 5 bases; bases with no gene match: 5. CDR3 amino acids: CASSPGQGTYEQYF. CDR3 sequence (DNA): TGTGCCAGCAGTCCCGGACAGGGTACCTACGAGCAGTACTTC.

This chain links TRBV27 with TRBJ2-3, with D hard to call. Germline-derived CDR1 and CDR2 are MNHEY and SMNVEV (reference sequence). Trimming cost V 3 bases and J 2 bases, with 6 bases left between them. This CDR3 contains 13 residues. CDR3 bases: TGTGCCAGCAGTTTCGACAACACAGATACGCAGTATTTT. Translating it yields CASSFDNTDTQYF.

This clone was counted a few times. The rearrangement uses TRBV6-6 and TRBJ2-5; 10 bases map to TRBD2. CDR1 and CDR2 (germline): MNHNY, SVGAGI (reference sequence). The ends lost 8 bases at V and 2 bases at J; junction bases unmatched: 5. CDR3 length: 14 amino acids. The CDR3: CASSSGGRQETQYF. In DNA form, the CDR3 reads TGTGCCAGCTCTAGCGGGGGAAGACAAGAGACCCAGTACTTC.

This clone showed up just once. The J gene is TRBJ1-1, the V gene TRBV9, with a weak D call TRBD1 (6 bases). In germline, CDR1 is SGDLS, CDR2 YYNGEE. This CDR3 region has 16 residues. Trimming stripped 3 bases from V and 0 bases from J, with 15 bases between. The CDR3 DNA is TGTGCCAGCAGCGCGGACCCGGACAGAATGAACACTGAAGCTTTCTTT. Encoded protein: CASSADPDRMNTEAFF.

This chain connects TRBV9 to TRBJ2-2; weak D call: TRBD2 (7 bases). V was cut by 0 bases and J by 5 bases, with 14 bases left in between. CDR1 and CDR2 (germline): SGDLS, YYNGEE. The CDR3 loop spans 16 amino acids. The CDR3 sequence: CASSVAGGGQTGELFF. The DNA of the CDR3 is TGTGCCAGCAGCGTAGCTGGGGGGGGGCAAACCGGGGAGCTGTTTTTT.

In its sample, this clone was seen once. The chain uses TRBV7-9 and TRBJ2-7, with D tentatively TRBD1 (5 bases). CDR1 and CDR2 from the germline V gene are SEHNR and FQNEAQ (reference sequence). Trimming removed 4 bases at V and 6 bases at J, with 13 bases between. This CDR3 is 13 amino acids long. The CDR3 loop is CASSSKGAFEQYF. The CDR3, as DNA: TGTGCCAGCAGCTCTAAAGGGGCTTTCGAGCAGTACTTC.

J is TRBJ2-7 and V is TRBV3-1 (or the pseudogene TRBV3-2); 7 bases align to TRBD1. Looked up from germline, CDR1 is LGHDT and CDR2 is YNNKEL (reference sequence). This CDR3 is 17 amino acids long. V was clipped by 0 bases and J by 2 bases; unmatched bases: 10. In DNA form, the CDR3 reads TGTGCCAGCAGCCAAGAACATAGGGGGCGTGGGGCCTACGAGCAGTACTTC. Its translation is CASSQEHRGRGAYEQYF.

The V gene is TRBV7-2, the J gene TRBJ1-1; TRBD1 matches 7 bases. The CDR3 has 14 amino acids. Trimming at V came to 6 bases and at J to 6 bases, leaving 10 bases not matched to a gene. Germline CDR1 and CDR2: SGHTA and FQGNSA. The DNA of the CDR3 is TGTGCCAGCAGTCTCAACAGGGGATATTCTGAAGCTTTCTTT. Protein product: CASSLNRGYSEAFF.

V and J are TRBV9 and TRBJ2-2; TRBD2 aligns across 13 bases. The V gene's germline CDR1 is SGDLS and CDR2 YYNGEE. The CDR3 has 16 residues. Trimming took 4 bases from V and 3 from J; bases not matched to a gene: 3. CDR3 in DNA: TGTGCCAGCAGCACCACTAGCGGGGGGGACACCGGGGAGCTGTTTTTT. This encodes CASSTTSGGDTGELFF.

This chain joins TRBV29-1 and TRBJ1-2, with a possible D match to TRBD1 (6 bases). Germline CDR1 is SQVTM and CDR2 is ANQGSEA. The CDR3 extends over 13 amino acids. Trimming took 2 bases from V and 2 from J, leaving 9 bases between them. CDR3 sequence reads: CSVELGTNYGYTF. The CDR3 DNA sequence: TGCAGCGTTGAATTGGGGACAAACTATGGCTACACCTTC.

The chain joins TRBV5-1 to TRBJ2-5; 7 nucleotides line up with TRBD2. The V gene end was trimmed by 3 bases and the J gene end by 5 bases; junction bases not matched to a gene: 16. CDR1 is SGHRS, CDR2 YFSETQ, per germline. The CDR3 length is 17 residues. The CDR3, as DNA: TGCGCCAGCAGCTCCCGGGGGGAAAGACTAGTTGCGGAGACCCAGTACTTC. Translated, it gives CASSSRGERLVAETQYF.

With regard to this clone: An end of the junction does not agree with germline; a read error may underlie this. V usage is TRBV7-2 and J usage is TRBJ2-7, with D tentatively TRBD2 (5 bases). The CDR3 is made up of 15 amino acids. The V gene's germline CDR1 is SGHTA and CDR2 FQGNSA. In DNA, the CDR3 is TGTGCCAGCAGCTTTAGCGTCTCTCTATCCTACGAGCGGTACTTC. Translated: CASSFSVSLSYERYF.

The chain employs TRBV7-9 and TRBJ2-6; D is ambiguous. This CDR3 spans 15 amino acids. With 6 bases removed from V and 4 bases from J, the gap between germline ends came to 13 bases. CDR1 SEHNR and CDR2 FQNEAQ come from the germline V gene (reference sequence). The CDR3 nucleotides read TGTGCCAGCAGTCCAGTTTTTTCCGGGGCCAACGTCCTGACTTTC. Translation gives CASSPVFSGANVLTF. Drawing the rest from reference TRBV7-9 and TRBJ2-6, the complete variable domain is DTGVSQNPRHKITKRGQNVTFRCDPISEHNRLYWYRQTLGQGPEFLTYFQNEAQLEKSRLLSDRFSAERPKGSFSTLEIQRTEQGDSAMYLCASSPVFSGANVLTFGAGSRLTVL.

In this sample, this clone turned up a few times. J is TRBJ1-1 and V is TRBV14; D is perhaps TRBD1 (5 bases). V was shortened by 1 base and J by 5 bases, with 11 bases between the two germline ends. Germline lookup yields CDR1 SGHDN and CDR2 FVKESK. This CDR3 has 14 residues. CDR3 region: CASSQGQLGTEAFF. The DNA of the CDR3 is TGTGCCAGCAGCCAAGGACAGCTAGGAACTGAAGCTTTCTTT.

The chain recombines TRBV4-1 with TRBJ2-3; 10 nucleotides agree with TRBD2. CDR1 MGHRA and CDR2 YSYEKL come from the germline V gene. The V and J ends lost 4 bases and 13 bases, in that order; junction bases with no gene match: 8. The CDR3 totals 13 residues. In nucleotides, the CDR3 is TGCGCCAGCAGCCGAAGCGGGGGGGCCTCTGAGTATTTT. This sequence encodes CASSRSGGASEYF.

This rearrangement joins TRBV9 to TRBJ2-2; TRBD2 matches 10 bases. Germline assignment: CDR1 SGDLS and CDR2 YYNGEE. J gave up 0 bases and V 4 bases, and 0 bases lay outside the gene matches. The CDR3 has 15 residues. CDR3 nucleotides: TGTGCCAGCAGCCTAGCGGGGGCGAACACCGGGGAGCTGTTTTTT. It encodes CASSLAGANTGELFF.

V is TRBV4-1 and J is TRBJ2-7; D uncertain. Trimming took off 0 bases at V and 3 bases at J, with 9 bases between the two ends. Germline V CDR1 and CDR2: MGHRA, YSYEKL. The CDR3 is 14 residues long. This CDR3 reads CASSQDRPGYEQYF. The CDR3 DNA is TGCGCCAGCAGCCAAGATCGTCCGGGCTACGAGCAGTACTTC.

The rearrangement uses TRBV4-1 and TRBJ2-7, with 7 bases that match TRBD2. Germline assignment: CDR1 MGHRA and CDR2 YSYEKL. CDR3 length: 17 amino acids. With V trimmed by 3 bases and J by 3 bases, 14 bases remained unmatched. The CDR3 DNA follows: TGCGCCAGCAGCCAGGCCCCCGGGGGGTTCGTCTACTACGAGCAGTACTTC. The encoded protein is CASSQAPGGFVYYEQYF.

The chain has TRBV7-2 and TRBJ2-1, with D perhaps TRBD2 (7 bases). V dropped 0 bases and J dropped 6 bases, with 15 bases sitting between them. CDR3 length: 16 residues. The germline V gene has CDR1 SGHTA and CDR2 FQGNSA. The CDR3: CASSLARGQGRNEQFF. The CDR3 DNA follows: TGTGCCAGCAGCTTAGCGCGGGGGCAGGGGCGCAATGAGCAGTTCTTC.

This sequence joins TRBV30 and TRBJ2-7, with 8 positions matching TRBD1. The CDR3 spans 15 residues. V lost 1 base and J lost 4; bases outside the gene matches: 9. Per the germline V gene, CDR1 is GTSNPN and CDR2 is SVGIG (reference sequence). The CDR3: CAWSANRGTIYEQYF. The CDR3, as DNA: TGTGCCTGGAGTGCCAACAGGGGGACCATATACGAGCAGTACTTC.

The chain couples TRBV5-1 to TRBJ2-1; tentative D call: TRBD2 (6 bases). The V gene lost 2 bases and the J gene lost 2 bases, with 11 bases spanning the gap. Germline V gene lookup returns CDR1 SGHRS and CDR2 YFSETQ. CDR3 length: 15 residues. This CDR3 reads CASSFNSGTYNEQFF. CDR3 nucleotides: TGCGCCAGCAGCTTTAATAGCGGCACCTACAATGAGCAGTTCTTC.

The chain has TRBV5-1 and TRBJ1-2; D remains ambiguous. CDR1 is SGHRS, CDR2 YFSETQ, per germline. The CDR3 contains 12 residues. Trimming pared 2 bases from V and 3 bases from J, leaving 5 bases between. DNA of the CDR3: TGCGCCAGCAGCTTCGGGGACTATGGCTACACCTTC. Protein product: CASSFGDYGYTF.

This chain links TRBV6-5 with TRBJ1-1, with D maybe TRBD1 (6 bases). The CDR3 runs to 15 residues. Between the trimmed V and J ends, which lost 2 bases and 4 bases, there was a span of 14 bases. Per the germline V gene, CDR1 is MNHEY and CDR2 is SVGAGI. CDR3 sequence: CASSYGGGMGTEAFF. In DNA form, the CDR3 reads TGTGCCAGCAGTTACGGCGGGGGCATGGGCACTGAAGCTTTCTTT.

This sequence joins TRBV6-1 and TRBJ2-1, with 9 bases identical to TRBD2. Germline V gene sequence: CDR1 MNHNS, CDR2 SASEGT. This CDR3 has 15 residues. V was pared by 3 bases and J by 7 bases, with 7 bases of the junction left unmatched. The CDR3 region is CASSDGGLASNEQFF. DNA of the CDR3: TGTGCCAGCAGTGATGGGGGACTAGCAAGTAATGAGCAGTTCTTC.

The V gene is TRBV9, the J gene TRBJ2-2, with D possibly matching TRBD1 (5 bases). The CDR3 sequence is 16 residues long. Germline V gene lookup returns CDR1 SGDLS and CDR2 YYNGEE. V gave up 1 base and J gave up 4 bases, with 14 bases separating them. The CDR3 loop reads CASSVFSQGATGELFF. In DNA form, the CDR3 reads TGTGCCAGCAGCGTATTCTCACAAGGGGCCACCGGGGAGCTGTTTTTT.

This chain uses TRBV7-6 with TRBJ2-1; TRBD2 might be the D (7 bases). V lost 5 bases to trimming and J lost 8 bases, with 13 bases between them. This CDR3 has 13 amino acids. Germline V gene lookup returns CDR1 SGHVS and CDR2 FNYEAQ. In DNA, the CDR3 is TGTGCCAGCAGCGGGGGGGCCAGGGATGAGCAGTTCTTC. Translated: CASSGGARDEQFF.

The count of this clone is one. The chain is built from TRBV19 and TRBJ2-1; D unclear. Per the germline V gene, CDR1 is LNHDA and CDR2 is SQIVND (reference sequence). V was shortened by 0 bases and J by 7 bases, with 7 bases between the two germline ends. This CDR3 spans 13 amino acids. CDR3 protein: CASSIDLRNEQFF. Here the CDR3 DNA reads TGTGCCAGTAGTATAGATTTGCGGAATGAGCAGTTCTTC.

V gene TRBV27 combines with J gene TRBJ2-3, with a weak D call TRBD2 (6 bases). The CDR3 length is 11 residues. Trimming pared 10 bases from V and 11 bases from J, leaving 16 bases between. From germline, CDR1 is MNHEY and CDR2 SMNVEV (reference sequence). CDR3 DNA: TGTGCCATCTCCTGGGGGACTGAGCAGTATTTT. This sequence encodes CAISWGTEQYF.